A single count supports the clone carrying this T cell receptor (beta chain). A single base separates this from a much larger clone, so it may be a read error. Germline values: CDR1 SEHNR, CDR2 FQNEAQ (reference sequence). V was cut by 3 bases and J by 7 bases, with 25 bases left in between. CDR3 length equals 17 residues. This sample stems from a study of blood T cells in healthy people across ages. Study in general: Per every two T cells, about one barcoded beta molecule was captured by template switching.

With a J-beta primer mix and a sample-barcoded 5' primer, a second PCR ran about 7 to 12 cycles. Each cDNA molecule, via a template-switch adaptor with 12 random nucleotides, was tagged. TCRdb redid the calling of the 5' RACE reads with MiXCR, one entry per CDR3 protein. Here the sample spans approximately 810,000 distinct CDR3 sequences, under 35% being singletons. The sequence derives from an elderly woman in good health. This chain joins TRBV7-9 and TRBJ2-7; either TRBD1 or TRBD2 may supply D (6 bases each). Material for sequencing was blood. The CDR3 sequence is CASSFPRGVSQNNEQYF. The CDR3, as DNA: TGTGCCAGCAGCTTTCCTAGGGGGGTAAGCCAAAACAATGAGCAGTACTTC.